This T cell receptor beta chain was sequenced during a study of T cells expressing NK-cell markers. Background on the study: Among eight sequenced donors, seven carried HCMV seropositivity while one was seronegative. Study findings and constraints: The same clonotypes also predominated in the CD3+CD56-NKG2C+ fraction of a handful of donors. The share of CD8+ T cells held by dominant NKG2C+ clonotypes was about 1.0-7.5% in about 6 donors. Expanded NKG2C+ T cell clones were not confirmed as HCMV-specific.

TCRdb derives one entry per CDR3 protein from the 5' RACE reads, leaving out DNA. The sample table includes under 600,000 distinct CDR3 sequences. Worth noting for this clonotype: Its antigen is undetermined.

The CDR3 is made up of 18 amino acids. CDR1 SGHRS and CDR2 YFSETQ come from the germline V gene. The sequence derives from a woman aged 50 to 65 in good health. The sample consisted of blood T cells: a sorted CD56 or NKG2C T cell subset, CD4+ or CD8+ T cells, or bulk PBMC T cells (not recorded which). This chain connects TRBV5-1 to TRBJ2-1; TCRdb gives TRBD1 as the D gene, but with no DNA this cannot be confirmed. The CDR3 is CASSSQSIAGSSYNEQFF.